This is a list of T cell receptor beta chains from one sample in a study of blood T cell repertoires in COVID-19. Using immunoSEQ multiplex PCR, the repertoire was profiled, and TCRdb retains in-frame clones only, with some absent. The sample gives 200,000 to 250,000 clones, more than 75% of which show up once; around 0.98% is in the top ten. Sequencing used peripheral blood. The receptors were sampled from a man in his forties or fifties with acute or convalescent COVID-19. The CDR3 runs from the conserved cysteine through the conserved F or W. Fields, in order: V gene, clone size, J gene, D gene, CDR3 DNA, CDR3 protein. A D gene is named only where the DNA matches it firmly. The listing skips clone size in some rows; elsewhere it reads once, few, many or a size class.

TRBV19,.,TRBJ2-1,TRBD2,TGTGCCAGTAGTTCGGCAGGGAGGGATGAGCAGTTCTTC,CASSSAGRDEQFF
TRBV29-1,.,TRBJ1-5,TRBD1,TGCAGCGCCCAGACAGGGAACGGTCAGCCCCAGCATTTT,CSAQTGNGQPQHF
TRBV3-1/TRBV3-2,.,TRBJ1-1,.,TGTGCCAGCAGCCTACTTGGACAGATGAACACTGAAGCTTTCTTT,CASSLLGQMNTEAFF
TRBV29-1,.,TRBJ1-4,TRBD1,TGCAGCGGACAGGGGGCTAATGAAAAACTGTTTTTT,CSGQGANEKLFF
TRBV11-2,.,TRBJ1-2,.,TGTGCCAGCAGCTTGGGGGGGCCTGACTATGGCTACACCTTC,CASSLGGPDYGYTF
TRBV7-9,.,TRBJ1-3,TRBD1,TGTGCCAGCAGCACTGACAGGGCTGGAAACACCATATATTTT,CASSTDRAGNTIYF
TRBV7-6,.,TRBJ2-5,TRBD1,TGTGCCAGCAGCCCGCAGGGGACAGTGAAGACCCAGTACTTC,CASSPQGTVKTQYF
TRBV5-1,.,TRBJ2-3,.,TGCGCCAGCAGCCAATCCGGGGGGCCAACAGATACGCAGTATTTT,CASSQSGGPTDTQYF
TRBV12-3/TRBV12-4,.,TRBJ1-3,.,TGTGCCAGCAGTTTTGGCCTCAGGAATACCATATATTTT,CASSFGLRNTIYF
TRBV3-1/TRBV3-2,.,TRBJ1-6,TRBD1,TGTGCCAGCAGCCAAGACCCGGACAGGGGTGGGTCACCCCTCCACTTT,CASSQDPDRGGSPLHF
TRBV28,once,TRBJ2-3,TRBD2,TGTGCCAGCACTCATCGCCGGGGGGGCACAGATACGCAGTATTTT,CASTHRRGGTDTQYF
TRBV6-2/TRBV6-3,.,TRBJ1-2,TRBD1,TGTGCCAGCAGTCGCCCGGACAGGGATGGCTACACCTTC,CASSRPDRDGYTF
TRBV10-2,.,TRBJ2-5,TRBD2,TGCGCCAGCAGTAGCAACCTAGCGGGGGGCTCTGGGACCCAGTACTTC,CASSSNLAGGSGTQYF
TRBV6-4,.,TRBJ2-1,TRBD2,TGTGCCAGCAGTGACCCCCCCCCGGGGGGGACTTCTGCCCATGAGCAGTTCTTC,CASSDPPPGGTSAHEQFF
TRBV29-1,.,TRBJ1-1,TRBD1,TGCAGCGTACTCGGGACAGGGGGCTCACTAACTGAAGCTTTCTTT,CSVLGTGGSLTEAFF
TRBV4-3,.,TRBJ2-7,.,TGCGCCAGCAGCCAAGATCGGGACACCGACTACGAGCAGTACTTC,CASSQDRDTDYEQYF
TRBV3-1/TRBV3-2,.,TRBJ2-7,.,TGTGCCAGCAGCCAACGACATTACGAGCAGTACTTC,CASSQRHYEQYF
TRBV5-4,once,TRBJ2-2,.,TGTGCCAGCAGCTTGACAGCCCCTCGTGGCACCGGGGAGCTGTTTTTT,CASSLTAPRGTGELFF
TRBV5-1,.,TRBJ1-2,TRBD1,TGCGCCAGCAGCTTCACAGGGGATAACTATGGCTACACCTTC,CASSFTGDNYGYTF
TRBV6-5,.,TRBJ2-2,.,TGTGCCAGCAGGTCCACAGGGAGCACCGGGGAGCTGTTTTTT,CASRSTGSTGELFF
TRBV13,few,TRBJ1-5,TRBD1,TGTGCCAGCAGCGAAGGACAGGTTTCAGGTCAGCCCCAGCATTTT,CASSEGQVSGQPQHF
TRBV30,few,TRBJ1-1,TRBD1,TGTGCCTTGGACAGGGGAGAAGGCACTGAAGCTTTCTTT,CALDRGEGTEAFF
TRBV30,.,TRBJ2-5,.,TGTGCCTGGAGTCCAGGGGAAGAGACCCAGTACTTC,CAWSPGEETQYF
TRBV5-4,.,TRBJ2-2,TRBD1,TGTGCCAGCAGCCCGGGACCCCCAGGGGGCGCGGTCACCGGGGAGCTGTTTTTT,CASSPGPPGGAVTGELFF
TRBV6-1,.,TRBJ2-3,.,TGTGCCAGCAGTGAGGGGTACGGCGGGCGCCCGACAGATACGCAGTATTTT,CASSEGYGGRPTDTQYF
TRBV6-5,.,TRBJ1-5,.,TGTGCCAGCATGTATGACAGATATAGCAATCAGCCCCAGCATTTT,CASMYDRYSNQPQHF
TRBV2,.,TRBJ1-2,TRBD1,TGTGCCAGCAGTGAGTCCCGACAGGGCGGCTACACCTTC,CASSESRQGGYTF
TRBV2,.,TRBJ1-1,.,TGTGCCAGCACCTTCAGGGGTATGAACACTGAAGCTTTCTTT,CASTFRGMNTEAFF
TRBV6-6,.,TRBJ1-6,.,TGTGCCAGCAGCAGGGCCCAACAGGGTAGACAAAGTTCCTATAATTCACCCCTCCACTTT,CASSRAQQGRQSSYNSPLHF
TRBV19,.,TRBJ1-4,.,TGTGCCAGTAGACGTACAGGGAGTGGGGATGAAAAACTGTTTTTT,CASRRTGSGDEKLFF
TRBV5-4,.,TRBJ2-3,TRBD2,TGTGCCAGCAGCTTGGGTCCTAGCGGGGGACCAGATACGCAGTATTTT,CASSLGPSGGPDTQYF
TRBV10-3,.,TRBJ1-2,.,TGTGCCATCAGTGATAAAACATCCTATGGCTACACCTTC,CAISDKTSYGYTF